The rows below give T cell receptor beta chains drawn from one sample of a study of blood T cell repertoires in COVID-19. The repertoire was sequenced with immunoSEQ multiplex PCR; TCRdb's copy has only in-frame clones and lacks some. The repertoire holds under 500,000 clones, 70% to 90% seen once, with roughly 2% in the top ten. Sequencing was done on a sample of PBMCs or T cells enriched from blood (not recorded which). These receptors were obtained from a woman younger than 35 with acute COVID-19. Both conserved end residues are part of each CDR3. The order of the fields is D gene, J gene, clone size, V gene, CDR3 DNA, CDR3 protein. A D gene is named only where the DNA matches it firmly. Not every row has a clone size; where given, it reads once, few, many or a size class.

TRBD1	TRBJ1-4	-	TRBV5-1	TGCGCCAGCAGCTTTGAGGACAGGCCGAATGAAAAACTGTTTTTT	CASSFEDRPNEKLFF
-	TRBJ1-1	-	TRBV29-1	TGCAGCGTTGAAGGTACCCACAGGGTCGGCACTGAAGCTTTCTTT	CSVEGTHRVGTEAFF
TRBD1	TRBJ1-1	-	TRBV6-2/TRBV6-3	TGTGCCAGCAGTACTTGGGACAGGCAAGGCACTGAAGCTTTCTTT	CASSTWDRQGTEAFF
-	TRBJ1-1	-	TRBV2	TGTGCCAGCAGTGCTATTACAGGGAACACTGAAGCTTTCTTT	CASSAITGNTEAFF
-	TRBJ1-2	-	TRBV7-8	TGTGCCAGCAGCTCAGGCAGAAACTATGGCTACACCTTC	CASSSGRNYGYTF
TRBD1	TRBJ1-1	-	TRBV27	TGTGCCAGCAGTGCGACAGGGGCGGGTAACACTGAAGCTTTCTTT	CASSATGAGNTEAFF
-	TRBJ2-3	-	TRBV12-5	TGTGCTAGTGGCCTGGGGGGTACAGATACGCAGTATTTT	CASGLGGTDTQYF
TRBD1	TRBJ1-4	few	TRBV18	TGTGCCAGCTCACCTGGGGACAGTGCAACTAATGAAAAACTGTTTTTT	CASSPGDSATNEKLFF
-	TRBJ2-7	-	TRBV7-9	TGTGCCAGCACTAAGGAAAGGGGAATCTACGAGCAGTACTTC	CASTKERGIYEQYF
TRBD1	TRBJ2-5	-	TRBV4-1	TGCGCCAGCAGCCACCTGTTTGGGACAGGGGCGCAGGAGACCCAGTACTTC	CASSHLFGTGAQETQYF
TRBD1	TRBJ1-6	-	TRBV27	TGTGCCAGCAGTTATAACGGACAGGCAAAGGCTTCACCCCTCCACTTT	CASSYNGQAKASPLHF
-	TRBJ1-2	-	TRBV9	TGTGCCAGCAGCGTACTCGATGGCTACACCTTC	CASSVLDGYTF
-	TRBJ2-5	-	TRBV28	TGTGCCAGCAGCCCAAGCTCACAAGAGACCCAGTACTTC	CASSPSSQETQYF
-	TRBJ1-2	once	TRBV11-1	TGTGCCAGCAGCTTAACTTCTGCCTATGGCTACACCTTC	CASSLTSAYGYTF
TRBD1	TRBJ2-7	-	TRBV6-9	TGTGCCAGCAGTTATAAGACAGGGAGCTCCTACGAGCAGTACTTC	CASSYKTGSSYEQYF
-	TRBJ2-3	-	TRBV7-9	TGTGCCAGCAACCCCACTGGGGCAGCTACTCACGCAGATACGCAGTATTTT	CASNPTGAATHADTQYF
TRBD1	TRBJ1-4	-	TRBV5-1	TGCGCCAGCAGCTTGGGGGTCCCGGGACAGGGCCGGGTTGAAAAACTGTTTTTT	CASSLGVPGQGRVEKLFF
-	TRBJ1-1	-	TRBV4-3	TGCGCCAGCAGCCAGACCCGGGACTCCTCGTGGTGGTTT	CASSQTRDSSWWF
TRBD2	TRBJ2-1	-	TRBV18	TGTGCCAGCTCACCAGCTAGCGGGGACTACAATGAGCAGTTCTTC	CASSPASGDYNEQFF
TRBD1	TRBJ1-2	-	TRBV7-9	TGTGCCAGCAGCGACACAGGGGGACTCTATGGCTACACCTTC	CASSDTGGLYGYTF
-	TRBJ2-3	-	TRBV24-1	TGTGCCACCAGTGATCACCGGGATACGCAGTATTTT	CATSDHRDTQYF
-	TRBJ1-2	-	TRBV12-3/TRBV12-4	TGTGCCAGCAGCGGACAGCGTAACTATGGCTACACCTTC	CASSGQRNYGYTF
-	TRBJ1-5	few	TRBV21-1	TGTGCCAGCAGCAAAGAAGTACGTCCCCATAAACAGGGTTGGCAGCCCCAGCATTTT	CASSKEVRPHKQGWQPQHF
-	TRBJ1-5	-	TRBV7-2	TGTGCCAGCAGCCCAACAACATGGAGCAATCAGCCCCAGCATTTT	CASSPTTWSNQPQHF
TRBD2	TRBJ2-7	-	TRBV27	TGTGCCAGCAGTTTATATGCGGGAGGGCCCTACGAGCAGTACTTC	CASSLYAGGPYEQYF
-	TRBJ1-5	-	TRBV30	TGTGCCTGCGGACAGTCTAGCAATCAGCCCCAGCATTTT	CACGQSSNQPQHF
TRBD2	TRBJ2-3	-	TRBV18	TGTGCCAGCTCATCGACTAGCGGTCCCACAGATACGCAGTATTTT	CASSSTSGPTDTQYF
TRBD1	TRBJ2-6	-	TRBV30	TGTGCCTGGGCGGACAGGTTTTACTCTGGGGCCAACGTCCTGACTTTC	CAWADRFYSGANVLTF
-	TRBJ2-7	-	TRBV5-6	TGTGCCAGCAGCTCGGCAGGGATAAAGGACGAGCAGTACTTC	CASSSAGIKDEQYF